What follows is one T cell receptor beta chain and its context. The data were taken from a study of OX40 agonist ivuxolimab in advanced cancers. Study details: Those enrolled were roughly 85% male, with a mean age of 60 years and ages from 23 to 79.

It was autoimmune disease history or systemic immunosuppression that excluded patients. In germline, CDR1 is SNHLY, CDR2 FYNNEI. V shed 10 bases and J shed 10 bases, with 14 bases lying between them. The CDR3 sequence is 11 residues long. Method: immunoSEQ multiplex PCR; TCRdb's copy keeps in-frame clones and lacks some. This sample has approximately 82,000 clones, with 88% found just once. This sequence originates from an adult with an advanced solid tumor such as melanoma, head and neck, liver or kidney cancer. The rearrangement links TRBV2 to TRBJ2-1; D is perhaps TRBD2 (5 bases). The sequenced sample was CD4+ or CD8+ T cells sorted from blood, obtained in a trial of the OX40 agonist ivuxolimab. The CDR3 loop is CATRGEREQFF. The CDR3, as DNA: TGTGCCACAAGAGGAGAGCGGGAGCAGTTCTTC.